These 6 T cell receptor beta chains were all obtained from the same sample, sequenced in a study of cytomegalovirus exposure and HLA in healthy donors. 60 Vbeta and 13 Jbeta primers were used in PCR. Data came from immunoSEQ multiplex PCR; TCRdb stores just in-frame clones and leaves some out. The sample records 54,000 or so clones, approximately 70% being singletons. Sequencing input: PBMCs. The receptor set was obtained from a woman aged 60-75 years in good health and CMV-seropositive.

The J gene is TRBJ1-1, the V gene TRBV7-2; no firm D call. The ends were cut back, 1 base at V and 6 bases at J, with 15 bases in the middle. This CDR3 has 15 residues. In germline, CDR1 is SGHTA, CDR2 FQGNSA. The CDR3, as DNA: TGTGCCAGCAGCTTAGTTGGCCGGTCTCGGGCTGAAGCTTTCTTT. Encoded protein: CASSLVGRSRAEAFF.

This chain connects TRBV30 to TRBJ2-4; 7 bases agree with TRBD1. The V segment lost 2 bases and the J segment 8 bases; nucleotides outside the gene matches: 6. The CDR3 sequence is 13 residues long. CDR1 GTSNPN and CDR2 SVGIG come from the germline V gene (reference sequence). The CDR3 coding sequence is TGTGCCTGGAGTATTTCCGGGACAGACATTCAGTACTTC. Its translation: CAWSISGTDIQYF.

J is TRBJ2-1 and V is TRBV28; D might be TRBD1 (5 bases). V lost 3 bases and J lost 0, with 21 bases in between. There are 19 residues in the CDR3. The germline gives CDR1 MDHEN, CDR2 SYDVKM. The DNA of the CDR3 is TGTGCCAGCAGTTTTCAGGGATTTTGGGTCGGTCGCTCCTACAATGAGCAGTTCTTC. Protein: CASSFQGFWVGRSYNEQFF. The complete variable domain, with remaining parts taken from reference TRBV28 and TRBJ2-1, reads DVKVTQSSRYLVKRTGEKVFLECVQDMDHENMFWYRQDPGLGLRLIYFSYDVKMKEKGDIPEGYSVSREKKERFSLILESASTNQTSMYLCASSFQGFWVGRSYNEQFFGPGTRLTVL.

This clone was detected only once. Written as DNA, the CDR3 is TGTGCCATCAGTGCTCCGAGTCCGGATGAGCAGTTCTTC. Translated, it gives CAISAPSPDEQFF. This rearrangement joins TRBV10-3 to TRBJ2-1, with D unresolved. In germline, CDR1 is ENHRY, CDR2 SYGVKD. The CDR3 runs to 13 residues. Trimming removed 4 bases from V and 8 bases from J, with 12 bases in between.

This clone was seen a single time. The chain is built from TRBV15 and TRBJ2-2, with 7 bases lining up with TRBD2. The CDR3 sequence is 15 residues long. V lost 4 bases to trimming and J lost 2 bases; unmatched junction nucleotides: 4. The V gene's germline CDR1 is LNHNV and CDR2 YYDKDF (reference sequence). This CDR3 reads CATSNRGDNTGELFF. The CDR3 DNA follows: TGTGCCACCAGCAATCGGGGGGATAACACCGGGGAGCTGTTTTTT. The variable domain in full, completed from reference TRBV15 and TRBJ2-2, reads DAMVIQNPRYQVTQFGKPVTLSCSQTLNHNVMYWYQQKSSQAPKLLFHYYDKDFNNEADTPDNFQSRRPNTSFCFLDIRSPGLGDTAMYLCATSNRGDNTGELFFGEGSRLTVL.

The chain is built from TRBV5-1 and TRBJ2-5; 9 positions agree with TRBD1. Germline V gene lookup returns CDR1 SGHRS and CDR2 YFSETQ. V was pared by 0 bases and J by 4 bases, with 4 bases of the junction left unmatched. The CDR3 runs to 15 residues. CDR3 sequence reads: CASSLGPQGAETQYF. The CDR3, as DNA: TGCGCCAGCAGCTTGGGACCACAGGGGGCAGAGACCCAGTACTTC.